These 14 T cell receptor beta chains originate from one sample sequenced in a study of metastatic and nonmetastatic thyroid tumors. Ahead of thyroid surgery, no patient had received treatment of any kind. With MiXCR, TCRdb reprocessed the PCR reads. This table holds about 28,000 clones, around 25% found once. Sequencing was carried out using blood. The receptor source for this set is a female donor with papillary thyroid cancer or a benign thyroid nodule (not recorded which). Some clones in this sample may be carry-over from other donors' samples.

The table lists this clone with many counts. The V call is TRBV4-3, the J call TRBJ1-5; TRBD1 agrees at 7 bases. The CDR3 totals 16 residues. Trimming at V came to 0 bases and at J to 1 base, leaving 3 bases not matched to a gene. Germline loops: CDR1 LGHNA, CDR2 YSLEER. This CDR3 reads CASSQDFRGSNQPQHF. DNA of the CDR3: TGCGCCAGCAGCCAAGATTTCAGGGGGAGCAATCAGCCCCAGCATTTT.

In this sample, this clone turned up many times. The V gene is TRBV19, the J gene TRBJ1-1, with TRBD1 as a possible D gene (5 bases). Trimming took off 5 bases at V and 0 bases at J, with 10 bases between the two ends. There are 14 residues in the CDR3. CDR1 is LNHDA and CDR2 is SQIVND in the germline V gene (reference sequence). The CDR3 loop reads CASSFQGLNTEAFF. CDR3 nucleotides: TGTGCCAGTAGTTTCCAGGGCCTGAACACTGAAGCTTTCTTT.

This clone was counted many times. The chain employs TRBV19 and TRBJ1-3; the D is unclear. Germline V gene sequence: CDR1 LNHDA, CDR2 SQIVND (reference sequence). V lost 1 base to trimming and J lost 0 bases, with 10 bases between them. This CDR3 contains 16 residues. The CDR3 sequence is CASSIGGLGSGNTIYF. The CDR3, as DNA: TGTGCCAGTAGTATAGGAGGATTAGGCTCTGGAAACACCATATATTTT.

The chain joins TRBV7-8 to TRBJ2-5, with a tentative D call TRBD1 (6 bases). Germline lookup yields CDR1 SGHVS and CDR2 FQNEAQ. The CDR3 has 17 residues. V was pared by 4 bases and J by 3 bases, with 21 bases between. The CDR3 bases are TGTGCCAGCAGCTCCCCTGCCCGGACAGAAGTAGAAGAGACCCAGTACTTC. It encodes CASSSPARTEVEETQYF. Full variable domain (remainder filled in from reference TRBV7-8 and TRBJ2-5): GAGVSQSPRYKVAKRGQDVALRCDPISGHVSLFWYQQALGQGPEFLTYFQNEAQLDKSGLPSDRFFAERPEGSVSTLKIQRTQQEDSAVYLCASSSPARTEVEETQYFGPGTRLLVL.

This clone showed up many times. The gene calls are TRBV9 and TRBJ2-3; maybe TRBD2 (6 bases). Germline V gene sequence: CDR1 SGDLS, CDR2 YYNGEE. The CDR3 sequence is 15 residues long. Trimming took off 4 bases at V and 2 bases at J, with 14 bases between the two ends. The CDR3 spells CASSTRDWLTDTQYF. The CDR3 DNA reads as TGTGCCAGCAGCACCCGGGACTGGCTCACAGATACGCAGTATTTT.

The rearrangement joins TRBV5-1 to TRBJ1-4; D is possibly TRBD1 (6 bases). Germline V gene data show CDR1 as SGHRS and CDR2 as YFSETQ. The CDR3 is 15 amino acids. The V and J ends lost 1 base and 6 bases respectively, with 13 bases between them. CDR3: CASSLIPGVDEKLFF. CDR3 bases: TGCGCCAGCAGCTTGATCCCAGGGGTGGATGAAAAACTGTTTTTT.

The J gene is TRBJ2-3, the V gene TRBV12-3 or TRBV12-4; D gene ambiguous. The V gene lost 1 base and the J gene lost 4 bases, with 15 bases spanning the gap. The CDR3 sequence is 16 residues long. Here the CDR3 reads CASSLVGCPFADTQYF. CDR3 nucleotides: TGTGCCAGCAGTTTAGTGGGCTGTCCCTTTGCAGATACGCAGTATTTT.

Written as DNA, the CDR3 is TGTGCCAGCAGAGGGACTAGCGGGTGTTCAGATACGCAGTATTTT. This encodes CASRGTSGCSDTQYF. This chain joins TRBV6-4 and TRBJ2-3; 12 positions match TRBD2. The CDR3 loop spans 15 amino acids. The germline gives CDR1 MRHNA, CDR2 SNTAGT. With 6 bases clipped from V and 4 bases from J, the junction kept 5 bases outside the gene matches.

With respect to this clone: Other nucleotide sequences in the sample specify the same CDR3. J is TRBJ2-2 and V is TRBV20-1, with 11 positions matching TRBD1. CDR3 length: 18 residues. Germline-derived CDR1 and CDR2 are DFQATT and SNEGSKA (reference sequence). The junction had 13 bases not matched to a gene; V was cut back by 3 bases and J by 4 bases. The DNA for the CDR3 is TGCAGTGCTAGCCCGGGACAGGGGGGTCCCCGGAGCACCGGGGAGCTGTTTTTT. Translation gives CSASPGQGGPRSTGELFF.

At least ten counts were recorded for this clone. The J gene is TRBJ2-7, the V gene TRBV20-1; TRBD2 matches at 12 bases. The CDR3 spans 15 residues. The ends lost 6 bases at V and 6 bases at J; junction bases unmatched: 12. The germline V gene encodes CDR1 DFQATT and CDR2 SNEGSKA (reference sequence). The CDR3 nucleotides are TGCAGTGCAAACCCGCCGACTAGCGGGAGCGGCGAGCAGTACTTC. Protein: CSANPPTSGSGEQYF.

The count of this clone is one. The V call is TRBV5-6, the J call TRBJ2-7; no clear D gene. CDR1 SGHDT and CDR2 YYEEEE come from the germline V gene. There are 15 residues in the CDR3. V dropped 3 bases and J dropped 3 bases, with 16 bases sitting between them. CDR3 sequence: CASSCGNLIGYEQYF. The DNA for the CDR3 is TGTGCCAGCAGCTGTGGGAACCTCATAGGCTACGAGCAGTACTTC.

This clone came up a few times. V usage is TRBV25-1 and J usage is TRBJ1-2, with no clear D. Germline V gene sequence: CDR1 MGHDK, CDR2 SYGVNS. The CDR3 is 12 residues long. The V end lost 10 bases, the J end lost 2 bases, and 11 bases lay between the germline ends. The CDR3 reads CAIITDNYGYTF. In nucleotides, the CDR3 is TGTGCCATCATTACAGACAACTATGGCTACACCTTC.

Ten or more counts support this clone. This sequence joins TRBV14 and TRBJ1-2; unclear D gene. The CDR3 has 14 residues. Germline V CDR1 and CDR2: SGHDN, FVKESK. V lost 5 bases and J lost 1, with 11 bases in between. The CDR3 coding sequence is TGTGCCAGCAGCTCCCCCGGAAGTAACTATGGCTACACCTTC. Translated, it gives CASSSPGSNYGYTF.

This clone was seen ten or more times. This rearrangement joins TRBV4-1 to TRBJ2-1; no firm D call. Germline V gene lookup returns CDR1 MGHRA and CDR2 YSYEKL. CDR3 length: 16 residues. V lost 8 bases, J lost 7 bases, and 24 bases lay in between. The CDR3 bases are TGCGCCAGCCGCCCATTTTTTTTAGTCGATCGTAATGAGCAGTTCTTC. It translates to CASRPFFLVDRNEQFF.